These 7 T cell receptor beta chains originate from one sample sequenced in a study of STAT3 mutations in large granular lymphocyte leukemia. Study conclusions and caveats: At least one immunodominant TCR beta clonotype appeared in every T-cell large granular lymphocyte leukemia patient.

Data came from immunoSEQ multiplex PCR; TCRdb stores just in-frame clones and leaves some out. The sample yields tens of thousands of clones, more than 75% seen once. Which antigens these TCRs recognize remains unknown. Material for sequencing was peripheral blood mononuclear cells. The receptors come from a man in his 60s with T-cell large granular lymphocyte leukemia. Some clones in this sample may be carry-over from other donors' samples.

J is TRBJ1-2 and V is TRBV7-9; the D is unclear. Per the germline V gene, CDR1 is SEHNR and CDR2 is FQNEAQ (reference sequence). The CDR3 is 12 amino acids. Trimming shortened V by 1 base and J by 9 bases, and 9 bases separated the two germline ends. For the CDR3, the DNA is TGTGCCAGCAGCTTAGAGGCCTCGCGCTACACCTTC. Its protein product is CASSLEASRYTF.

The chain combines TRBV5-1 with TRBJ2-3; D may be TRBD1 or TRBD2 (6 bases each). CDR1 and CDR2 (germline): SGHRS, YFSETQ. The CDR3 consists of 16 residues. V dropped 4 bases and J dropped 6 bases, with 21 bases sitting between them. The CDR3 DNA reads as TGCGCCAGCAGCCACATTAGGGGGGCCGGAGGGGATACGCAGTATTTT. Translating it yields CASSHIRGAGGDTQYF.

V usage is TRBV30 and J usage is TRBJ2-1; the match to TRBD2 covers 11 bases. Germline CDR1 GTSNPN, CDR2 SVGIG (reference sequence). This CDR3 is 13 amino acids long. V shed 6 bases, J shed 5 bases, and the junction held 3 bases outside the gene matches. CDR3: CACLAGGNNEQFF. The DNA of the CDR3 is TGTGCCTGTCTAGCGGGAGGTAACAATGAGCAGTTCTTC. Full variable domain (missing parts from reference TRBV30 and TRBJ2-1): SQTIHQWPATLVQPVGSPLSLECTVEGTSNPNLYWYRQAAGRGLQLLFYSVGIGQISSEVPQNLSASRPQDRQFILSSKKLLLSDSGFYLCACLAGGNNEQFFGPGTRLTVL.

The chain links TRBV5-1 to TRBJ2-7, with a weak D call TRBD1 (7 bases). Germline V gene data show CDR1 as SGHRS and CDR2 as YFSETQ. V shed 2 bases and J shed 5 bases, with 17 bases lying between them. The CDR3 contains 15 residues. The CDR3 region is CASSLQGRGRHEQYF. The CDR3 DNA sequence: TGCGCCAGCAGCTTACAAGGCAGGGGGAGGCACGAGCAGTACTTC.

CDR3 DNA sequence: TGTGCCAGCAGCTCAGGCAGGGTCGCCGGGGAGCTGTTTTTT. Translating it yields CASSSGRVAGELFF. J is TRBJ2-2 and V is TRBV4-2, with a possible D match to TRBD1 (5 bases). This CDR3 contains 14 residues. Germline CDR1 reads LGHNA; CDR2 reads YNFKEQ. V dropped 5 bases and J dropped 6 bases, with 13 bases sitting between them.

The chain carries TRBV5-4 and TRBJ2-1; D not certain. CDR3 size: 18 residues. Per germline, CDR1 SGHNT and CDR2 YYREEE (reference sequence). V gave up 4 bases and J gave up 4 bases, with 24 bases separating them. The CDR3 protein is CASSGMTPGTQWYNEQFF. DNA for the CDR3: TGTGCCAGCAGCGGAATGACACCAGGTACTCAATGGTACAATGAGCAGTTCTTC.

The chain joins TRBV19 to TRBJ2-1; 7 nucleotides align to TRBD2. This CDR3 has 12 residues. Trimming at V came to 4 bases and at J to 6 bases, leaving 0 bases not matched to a gene. CDR1 is LNHDA, CDR2 SQIVND, per germline (reference sequence). CDR3 loop: CASSKRGNEQFF. In nucleotides, the CDR3 is TGTGCCAGTAGTAAGCGGGGCAATGAGCAGTTCTTC.